The 2 T cell receptor beta chains listed next were all sequenced from one sample in a study of monozygotic twins with inflammatory bowel disease. From the 5' RACE reads, TCRdb lists one entry per CDR3 protein and no DNA. The sample table sets out about 380,000 distinct CDR3 sequences. The sequencing input was blood. The receptor source for this set is a human donor with ulcerative colitis or Crohn's disease, or a healthy co-twin of an affected twin (not recorded which).

The chain uses TRBV6-5 and TRBJ1-6. Germline V CDR1 and CDR2: MNHEY, SVGAGI. The CDR3 contains 12 residues. This CDR3 reads CASKNSNSPLHF.

The rearrangement uses TRBV28 and TRBJ1-3; TCRdb selects TRBD1, and the lack of DNA leaves this call unchecked. Germline CDR1 reads MDHEN; CDR2 reads SYDVKM. The CDR3 has 17 residues. CDR3 sequence reads: CASSTRVGDSSGNTIYF.